These 8 T cell receptor beta chains were all obtained from the same sample, sequenced in a study of shared clonotypes between healthy human individuals. CD45RO-negative, CCR7-selected cells formed the naive CD8 fraction, which excluded terminally differentiated effector memory CD45RA+ cells. The method was immunoSEQ multiplex PCR; TCRdb's version includes in-frame clones alone and lacks a portion of them. Counted here are about 2 million clones, less than 95% occurring once; the ten biggest clones make up roughly 1.2%. Sequencing was done on a sample of naive CD8+ T cells sorted from blood. These receptor sequences come from a man aged 18-30 years in good health.

The chain links TRBV6-4 to TRBJ2-5; the D is unclear. Trimming cost V 2 bases and J 5 bases, with 9 bases left between them. Germline V gene data show CDR1 as MRHNA and CDR2 as SNTAGT. The CDR3 totals 13 residues. The CDR3 region has the DNA TGTGCCAGCAGTGACGTAGTAGGTGAGACCCAGTACTTC. This encodes CASSDVVGETQYF.

This chain connects TRBV5-1 to TRBJ2-7, with D hard to call. CDR1 and CDR2 from the germline V gene are SGHRS and YFSETQ. Trimming stripped 0 bases from V and 3 bases from J, with 16 bases between. CDR3 length equals 16 residues. CDR3 coding DNA: TGCGCCAGCAGCTTGGGTCTCGGCGAAGCGAGCTACGAGCAGTACTTC. Its protein is CASSLGLGEASYEQYF.

This clone has a single count. The genes are TRBV5-6 and TRBJ2-7; the D is unclear. Trimming shortened V by 0 bases and J by 3 bases, and 10 bases separated the two germline ends. The CDR3 extends over 14 amino acids. Germline assignment: CDR1 SGHDT and CDR2 YYEEEE. CDR3 DNA: TGTGCCAGCAGCTTGGGGACGGTGTACTACGAGCAGTACTTC. This codes for CASSLGTVYYEQYF.

V usage is TRBV6-1 and J usage is TRBJ2-1; 10 nucleotides align to TRBD2. This CDR3 spans 16 amino acids. The germline V gene has CDR1 MNHNS and CDR2 SASEGT. With V trimmed by 2 bases and J by 5 bases, 6 bases remained unmatched. The CDR3 DNA reads TGTGCCAGCAGTGAATATCCCAGCGGGGGGGACAATGAGCAGTTCTTC. It translates to CASSEYPSGGDNEQFF.

This clone is a singleton in its sample. V and J are TRBV5-4 and TRBJ2-1, with D perhaps matching TRBD2 (5 bases). Trimming shortened V by 4 bases and J by 2 bases, and 10 bases separated the two germline ends. The CDR3 is 14 residues long. Germline lookup yields CDR1 SGHNT and CDR2 YYREEE (reference sequence). CDR3 loop: CASSGGLPYNEQFF. In DNA form, the CDR3 reads TGTGCCAGCAGCGGCGGGTTGCCCTACAATGAGCAGTTCTTC.

This clone was observed a single time. The chain has TRBV5-1 and TRBJ1-3; 7 bases match TRBD1. V lost 0 bases and J lost 0; bases outside the gene matches: 6. The CDR3 is 17 residues long. Germline lookup yields CDR1 SGHRS and CDR2 YFSETQ. The CDR3 coding sequence is TGCGCCAGCAGCTTGGCCTTCACAGGGGCCTCTGGAAACACCATATATTTT. Residues: CASSLAFTGASGNTIYF.

This clone was counted a few times. Distinct nucleotide sequences in the sample also encode this CDR3. The chain has TRBV11-2 and TRBJ2-5; no clear D. V was shortened by 3 bases and J by 2 bases, with 1 base between the two germline ends. This CDR3 is built from 11 residues. Germline CDR1 reads SGHAT; CDR2 reads FQNNGV. CDR3 protein: CASSLQETQYF. Here the CDR3 DNA reads TGTGCCAGCAGCTTGCAAGAGACCCAGTACTTC.

V usage is TRBV27 and J usage is TRBJ2-5; 9 positions agree with TRBD2. Germline V gene lookup returns CDR1 MNHEY and CDR2 SMNVEV (reference sequence). This CDR3 region has 17 residues. V lost 5 bases, J lost 4 bases, and 14 bases stayed unmatched. As DNA, the CDR3 is TGTGCCAGCAGTCCCATGTATGTAGCGGGGGTGGTAGAGACCCAGTACTTC. As protein: CASSPMYVAGVVETQYF.